The TCR beta chain described here comes from a study of cytomegalovirus exposure and HLA in healthy donors (dated by TCRdb to about 2017). For context, the study as a whole: An earlier analysis of some 550 of the donors reported roughly 300 Gb of sequence data and roughly 100 million unique TCR beta sequences from about 179 million T cells. An early release that covered about 640 HLA-typed donors contained about 290 gigabases of sequencing data and tens of millions of unique TCR sequences. Among the roughly 400 genotyped donors, around 79% belonged to the genetic ancestry cluster associated with self-reported Caucasian donors. The aim of the study was to test whether cataloging public T cell receptors could identify signatures of past pathogen exposure. The study used immunosequencing to profile the T cell repertoires of several hundred subjects and linked those repertoires to cytomegalovirus serostatus. A separate validation cohort of about 110 different subjects was used in addition to the roughly 670-subject first cohort. To predict cytomegalovirus infection status, the study brought together high-throughput TCR immunosequencing, statistical association of individual TCRs with disease status, and machine learning. In a later analysis, previously published TCR beta repertoires from several hundred donors were re-analyzed and high-resolution HLA genotyping was added so that TCR occurrence patterns could be studied. Rather than drawing on any new phenotypic data, the later analysis identified candidate immune exposures from TCR beta sequences and the way those sequences occurred across donors. An earlier analysis of 587 of the donors used high-throughput TCR beta sequencing to judge whether each TCR beta V gene segment behaved as functional or pseudogenic. Alongside the repertoire data, information on donor age, sex, ethnicity and CMV serostatus was compiled. Genome-wide SNP genotypes for about 65% of the roughly 670 donors were used in a later genetic analysis, which treated that subset as a discovery cohort. Every repertoire in the discovery cohort had been generated on one and the same sequencing platform. HLA typing covered class I and class II loci at four-digit resolution. Typing coverage varied by locus: roughly 629-640 donors for A, B, C, DRB1 and DQB1; roughly 520 for DQA1; approximately 570 for DPA1; roughly 470 for DPB1. A handful of DR-DQ haplotypes were handled as single units for association and clustering because linkage in the cohort was strong. Among 300 to 500 genotyped donors of the cohort, an average of approximately 200,000 unique TCR beta nucleotide sequences was sequenced per donor, of which about 20% were non-productive.

In regard to this clone: The specificity of this receptor is unknown. No much larger clone exists at a distance of one base, and base qualities are not known.

The library was made by the immunoSEQ multiplex PCR assay. For the multiplex PCR, a mixture combining 60 forward primers for TCR Vbeta segments and 13 reverse primers for TCR Jbeta segments was used. The CDR3 region of rearranged TCR beta genes was amplified from genomic DNA by a multiplex PCR assay. On the Illumina HiSeq System, the amplified TCR beta libraries were sequenced as 87-base-pair reads. Processing in the source paper ran as follows. In a later analysis, some 80 million unique TCR beta chains were counted across the 666 repertoires, and roughly 11 million of these chains were shared by at least two donors. Raw reads were error-corrected and collapsed into unique sequences with a nearest-neighbor algorithm that merged closely related sequences to remove PCR and sequencing errors. V, D and J gene segments were assigned by aligning CDR3 sequences to IMGT reference sequences. For a sequence to be retained, a match of at least six nucleotides was required to both a V gene segment and a J gene segment. A rearrangement was called productive if the CDR3 had no stop codons and remained in frame with V and J, and every other rearrangement was called non-productive. CDR3 was defined according to IMGT convention as the region running from the second conserved V-encoded cysteine to the conserved J-encoded phenylalanine. Sequences without an unambiguous match to a single V gene segment were excluded from the earlier analysis of approximately 560 of the donors. An earlier analysis of fewer than 650 of the donors classified V segments as functional when productive rearrangements were above 56.7% and as segregating when the standard deviation between donors was above 5%. A statistical classification framework was developed to diagnose cytomegalovirus status using the catalog of TCR beta chain sequences. A later analysis assigned V and J genes by comparing TCR nucleotide sequences with IMGT/GENE-DB human TR gene sequences. Using the TCRdist pipeline, a later analysis assigned CDR3 sequences along with most-parsimonious VDJ recombination scenarios. A later analysis defined each TCR beta chain by its CDR3 amino acid sequence plus V-gene family, and excluded reads lacking a unique V-gene family. In a later analysis, approximately 590 highly shared, low-generation-probability nucleotide sequences were removed to address suspected cross-contamination and a sequencing artifact. A later analysis calculated a clonal expansion index for each public chain from normalized within-repertoire ranks of inferred template counts. A later analysis computed generation probabilities with a VDJ recombination model fitted to out-of-frame rearrangements, and checked the results against IGoR. In a later analysis, TCR-TCR, TCR-HLA and TCR-CMV co-occurrence was scored with hypergeometric tests, and a repertoire-size bias correction was applied to TCR pairs. In a later analysis, false discovery rates were estimated by permuting HLA or CMV assignments 20 times. In a later analysis, co-occurring TCRs were grouped using DBSCAN, with TCRdist sequence similarity added in when clustering inside HLA-allele-positive subsets. Repertoires with fewer than 30,000 or more than 120,000 public chains, plus five repertoires with anomalous nucleotide sharing, were excluded from co-occurrence clustering. The source is immuneACCESS, and TCRdb retained only in-frame sequences with V and J called. Part of the clones is not carried over; for the studies checked, unresolved V genes explain less than half of this, and the remainder is unexplained. V, J and clone size derive from that table, while D and trimming were established from the DNA sequence. The sample profile shows about 140,000 clones; 75% to 80% of them were found once. 3.5% to 4% of the sample is in the top ten clones.

The cohort consisted of 650 to 700 healthy bone marrow donors. All cohort members were sampled while nominally healthy, although unrecorded immune exposures were likely present. The donor was CMV seronegative and belonged to the group of around 400 seronegative cohort members. Each donor provided a peripheral blood sample, and peripheral blood mononuclear cells were used for TCR beta sequencing. The Qiagen DNeasy Blood Extraction Kit was used to extract genomic DNA from the blood cell samples. The CDR3 sequence holds 18 residues, the cysteine and phenylalanine included. Of all the DNA, just the CDR3 is kept, 54 bases in frame from base 1. V loses 3 bases at its end and J loses 3 bases; junction bases beyond the gene matches: 13. CDR1 and CDR2 were assigned from the germline V gene (reference sequence) as GTSNPN and SVGIG. General study outcomes and caveats: Because HLA typing was missing for some donors at each locus, association tests included only the typed subset. The classifier was reported to diagnose cytomegalovirus status with high specificity and sensitivity in both the original and validation cohorts. According to a later analysis, parvovirus B19, influenza, CMV and Epstein-Barr virus appeared linked to several top co-occurrence clusters. A group of highly shared sequence variants was considered likely to be a technical artifact of the sequencing pipeline. Linkage disequilibrium might explain the correlated functional status among segregating V segments, but an unknown experimental factor could not be ruled out. According to a later analysis, most CMV-associated TCR beta chains appeared to be HLA-restricted, and the HLA associations seemed to be driven largely by CMV exposure. Assigning TCR associations to individual alleles was difficult when HLA alleles, especially DR and DQ, strongly co-occurred. At a false discovery rate of 0.05, a later analysis linked around 15,000 TCR beta sequences to specific HLA alleles. In an earlier analysis of about 550 of the donors, most TCR beta V segments were observed in productive rearrangements about 87% or about 30% of the time, broadly matching IMGT annotations. Some IMGT-functional V segments, including TRBV6-2 and TRBV6-3, could not be told apart with the 87-base-pair reads, so those segments were excluded. A few of the identified cytomegalovirus-associated TCR beta chains were confirmed in vitro to be specific for cytomegalovirus antigens. Because counts were too low, about 18 rarely observed V segments, including chromosome 9 orphons, were left out of the earlier analysis of about 620 of the donors. In a later analysis, HLA-associated TCR beta chains were found to be more clonally expanded and to have lower generation probabilities than equally common non-associated chains. A further reported finding was that TCR beta sequences accurately predicted the HLA-A and HLA-B alleles for most subjects in the first cohort. In a later analysis, the rate of TCR association differed among HLA loci, with DRB1 alleles having the most associated TCRs and HLA-C alleles having the fewest. The authors suggested that the approach could potentially be generalized to other disease states and immunological phenotypes. In a later genetic analysis, a missense DCLRE1C variant was associated with V-gene and J-gene trimming of TCR beta chains, and the association was replicated in an independent cohort. Most TCR sequences were observed very rarely across donors, whereas some public TCRs were present in many individuals. This cohort had only TCR beta chains sequenced, and the lack of alpha or paired-chain data limited which features could be detected. Compared with the approximately 670-donor mean, donors in an Asian-associated ancestry cluster had fewer N-insertions in productive TCRs, according to a later genetic analysis. The study gave a list of 150 to 200 TCR beta chains associated with cytomegalovirus. CMV serostatus was the only immune exposure information available for the cohort. The presence/absence analyses assumed that sequencing depth was roughly uniform across donors, and that assumption may not be true.

The TCR originated in a young man in good health and CMV-seronegative. The sequence is built from TRBV30 and TRBJ2-7; a stretch of 14 junction bases matches TRBD2. Specimen: PBMCs. The nucleotide sequence reads as follows: TGTGCCTGGAGCGGGACTAGCGGGAGAAGGAGGAAAAACTACGAGCAGTACTTC. This encodes CAWSGTSGRRRKNYEQYF.